Listed here are 13 T cell receptor beta chains from one sample, sequenced in a study of blood T cell repertoires in COVID-19. TCRdb's copy holds only in-frame clones and misses some; the assay was immunoSEQ multiplex PCR. The sample has 120,000 or so clones; approximately 80% are singletons. Source material: peripheral blood. These receptors were taken from a human donor in a cohort sampled during active COVID-19.

The chain links TRBV9 to TRBJ1-1; tentative D call: TRBD1 (5 bases). V was clipped by 4 bases and J by 1 base, with 14 bases between them. The CDR3 has 15 residues. CDR1 and CDR2 from the germline V gene are SGDLS and YYNGEE. CDR3: CASSRGDVGNTEAFF. CDR3 coding DNA: TGTGCCAGCAGCCGGGGGGACGTGGGGAACACTGAAGCTTTCTTT. The full variable domain, its missing parts supplied by reference TRBV9 and TRBJ1-1, is DSGVTQTPKHLITATGQRVTLRCSPRSGDLSVYWYQQSLDQGLQFLIQYYNGEERAKGNILERFSAQQFPDLHSELNLSSLELGDSALYFCASSRGDVGNTEAFFGQGTRLTVV.

For the CDR3, the DNA is TGTGCCAGCAGCTTAGTTAGCGCCGTAGATACGCAGTATTTT. This encodes CASSLVSAVDTQYF. This chain joins TRBV11-2 and TRBJ2-3, with D tentatively TRBD2 (5 bases). The germline V and J ends were trimmed by 1 base and 5 bases, with 10 bases remaining between them. From germline, CDR1 is SGHAT and CDR2 FQNNGV. The CDR3 contains 14 residues. The full variable domain, with the rest looked up from reference TRBV11-2 and TRBJ2-3, is EAGVAQSPRYKIIEKRQSVAFWCNPISGHATLYWYQQILGQGPKLLIQFQNNGVVDDSQLPKDRFSAERLKGVDSTLKIQPAKLEDSAVYLCASSLVSAVDTQYFGPGTRLTVL.

The chain links TRBV11-2 to TRBJ2-7; 8 nucleotides line up with TRBD1. The V segment lost 1 base and the J segment 2 bases; nucleotides outside the gene matches: 1. The CDR3 runs to 14 residues. Germline V gene data show CDR1 as SGHAT and CDR2 as FQNNGV. CDR3 nucleotide sequence: TGTGCCAGCAGCTTAGGACAGGGGACCTACGAGCAGTACTTC. It yields the protein CASSLGQGTYEQYF.

The sample holds one count of this clone. The chain links TRBV10-1 to TRBJ2-7, with D perhaps TRBD2 (6 bases). V dropped 8 bases and J dropped 7 bases, with 9 bases sitting between them. Germline V gene data show CDR1 as WNHNN and CDR2 as SYGVQD (reference sequence). The CDR3 length is 10 residues. The CDR3 nucleotides are TGCGCCAGCTTTCGGGGGGAGCAGTACTTC. Protein sequence: CASFRGEQYF.

This chain links TRBV7-8 with TRBJ2-3, with 15 bases fitting TRBD2. The V segment lost 4 bases and the J segment 3 bases; nucleotides outside the gene matches: 17. The CDR3 totals 21 residues. Germline V CDR1 and CDR2: SGHVS, FQNEAQ. The CDR3 sequence is CASSSPRGLAGGAGRTDTQYF. In DNA form, the CDR3 reads TGTGCCAGCAGCTCTCCCCGGGGACTAGCGGGGGGTGCGGGTAGGACAGATACGCAGTATTTT. Combining the CDR3 with reference TRBV7-8 and TRBJ2-3 gives the whole variable domain GAGVSQSPRYKVAKRGQDVALRCDPISGHVSLFWYQQALGQGPEFLTYFQNEAQLDKSGLPSDRFFAERPEGSVSTLKIQRTQQEDSAVYLCASSSPRGLAGGAGRTDTQYFGPGTRLTVL.

DNA of the CDR3: TGTGCCAGCAGCCAAGGACAGGGGGCGTCCTACGAGCAGTACTTC. Amino acids: CASSQGQGASYEQYF. The chain couples TRBV4-2 to TRBJ2-7; 10 bases line up with TRBD1. CDR3 length equals 15 residues. CDR1 LGHNA and CDR2 YNFKEQ come from the germline V gene. The V gene end was trimmed by 1 base and the J gene end by 1 base; junction bases not matched to a gene: 1.

The sample holds a few counts of this clone. CDR3 DNA: TGTGCCAGCAGTCTCGCCCCATCTCGGGTGGAAGACTATGGCTACACCTTC. It is translated as CASSLAPSRVEDYGYTF. The rearrangement uses TRBV28 and TRBJ1-2; D not resolved. The germline gives CDR1 MDHEN, CDR2 SYDVKM. V was trimmed by 5 bases and J by 3 bases, leaving 22 bases between them. The CDR3 consists of 17 residues.

The V call is TRBV5-5, the J call TRBJ2-7, with 8 bases that match TRBD1. Germline V gives CDR1 SGHKS, CDR2 YYEKEE (reference sequence). The CDR3 consists of 15 residues. Trimming cost V 0 bases and J 3 bases; bases outside gene matches: 5. The CDR3 spells CASSLGTGKDYEQYF. CDR3 bases: TGTGCCAGCAGCTTGGGGACAGGGAAGGACTACGAGCAGTACTTC.

The chain uses TRBV4-1 and TRBJ2-7; 12 bases align to TRBD2. Per the germline V gene, CDR1 is MGHRA and CDR2 is YSYEKL. Unmatched junction bases numbered 10, after V lost 5 bases and J lost 5 bases. The CDR3 covers 16 residues. The CDR3 is CASSARASGGADEQYF. The DNA for the CDR3 is TGCGCCAGCAGCGCCCGGGCTAGCGGGGGGGCGGACGAGCAGTACTTC.

This chain links TRBV18 with TRBJ2-3; TRBD2 matches at 9 bases. This CDR3 region has 17 residues. Trimming removed 5 bases from V and 3 bases from J; junction bases left unmatched: 12. Germline CDR1 KGHSH, CDR2 LQKENI. CDR3 in DNA: TGTGCCAGCTCATCCGAGGGCCTAGCGGGATTGACAGATACGCAGTATTTT. It translates to CASSSEGLAGLTDTQYF.

The chain is built from TRBV4-2 and TRBJ2-7; TRBD2 agrees at 11 bases. Per germline, CDR1 LGHNA and CDR2 YNFKEQ. V shed 2 bases, J shed 6 bases, and the junction held 6 bases outside the gene matches. The CDR3 has 15 amino acids. This CDR3 is CASSQRRLAGGEQYF. The CDR3 DNA sequence: TGTGCCAGCAGCCAACGGCGGCTAGCGGGAGGCGAGCAGTACTTC.

This sequence joins TRBV5-1 and TRBJ1-1; D might be TRBD1 (5 bases). The CDR3 length is 15 residues. The germline V gene encodes CDR1 SGHRS and CDR2 YFSETQ. V gave up 0 bases and J gave up 4 bases, with 13 bases separating them. DNA for the CDR3: TGCGCCAGCAGCTTGGGAGGAATGGGGCGCACTGAAGCTTTCTTT. Translation gives CASSLGGMGRTEAFF. Complete variable domain (other parts from reference TRBV5-1 and TRBJ1-1): KAGVTQTPRYLIKTRGQQVTLSCSPISGHRSVSWYQQTPGQGLQFLFEYFSETQRNKGNFPGRFSGRQFSNSRSEMNVSTLELGDSALYLCASSLGGMGRTEAFFGQGTRLTVV.

The chain recombines TRBV5-1 with TRBJ1-6, with TRBD1 matching over 10 bases. Per germline, CDR1 SGHRS and CDR2 YFSETQ. V lost 4 bases to trimming and J lost 7 bases; unmatched junction nucleotides: 5. The CDR3 totals 15 residues. In DNA form, the CDR3 reads TGCGCCAGCAGCAACGGACAGGGGGGAAATTCACCCCTCCACTTT. It codes for CASSNGQGGNSPLHF.